This T cell receptor (beta chain) appears in the sequencing data of a study of tumor T cells in aggressive B-cell lymphoma. Produced via immunoSEQ multiplex PCR; TCRdb's table is partial and in-frame only. The sample yields more than 950 clones, around 86% seen once. Per germline, CDR1 LNHDA and CDR2 SQIVND (reference sequence). CDR3 size: 11 residues. The V end was cut by 3 bases, the J end by 7 bases, with 6 bases between. By proportion, this clone is hyperexpanded. This sample includes further DNA sequences coding for the same CDR3. The sequencing sample was made of tumor tissue. The chain joins TRBV19 to TRBJ1-1; no reliable D call. The clonotype comes from an adult with diffuse large B cell lymphoma. The CDR3 DNA sequence: TGTGCCAGTAGTATTTCGGGTGAAGCTTTCTTT. This translates into CASSISGEAFF.